This TCR beta chain was found in a study of T cells in Graves' hyperthyroidism and ophthalmopathy. Study-wide results and limits: From stable hyperthyroidism, ophthalmopathy was separated by a 13 V-J model. Also found in blood were most expanded thyroid clonotypes above 0.001.

Only a few counts were recorded for this clonotype. Its antigen is as yet unknown. The junction had 7 bases not matched to a gene; V was cut back by 0 bases and J by 4 bases. Looked up from germline, CDR1 is LGHNA and CDR2 is YNFKEQ. The CDR3 runs to 16 residues. TCR beta CDR3 region amplification was performed from RNA transcripts. Carried out on the TCR CDR3, a first-round RT-PCR used the HTBI primer set. From the multiplex PCR reads, TCRdb called clonotypes with MiXCR, one entry per CDR3 protein. The repertoire holds roughly 350,000 distinct CDR3 sequences, roughly 15% seen once, with 15% to 20% in the top ten.

This TCR was recovered from a woman aged 25 to 45 with Graves' ophthalmopathy. Sample: blood. The chain links TRBV4-2 to TRBJ2-3; 7 bases agree with TRBD2. The CDR3 spells CASSQEEISGADTQYF. CDR3 DNA sequence: TGTGCCAGCAGCCAAGAGGAGATAAGCGGGGCAGATACGCAGTATTTT.